The present TCR beta chain was sequenced within a study of OX40 agonist ivuxolimab in advanced cancers. Background on the whole study: Ivuxolimab, which targeted the costimulatory receptor OX40 (CD134), was an agonistic, fully human IgG2 monoclonal antibody. Prior anti-PD-1, anti-PD-L1 or anti-CTLA-4 therapy was permitted, and 35% to 40% of dose-escalation patients had received checkpoint inhibitors. Of the 50 to 55 dose-escalation patients, hepatocellular carcinoma was present in approximately 20, melanoma in roughly 15, renal cell carcinoma in 9 and head and neck cancer in 9. The point of sequencing TCRbeta in the periphery was to test whether ivuxolimab changed TCR sequence diversity and drove clonal T-cell expansion. In the dose-escalation cohort, 82.7% of patients were male, and the mean age was roughly 60 years, with a range of roughly 23 to 85. The paper describes the monotherapy dose-escalation part (N ≈ 51 patients) of the phase I trial of ivuxolimab. Partial responses occurred in three dose-escalation patients: two with cutaneous melanoma and one with hepatocellular carcinoma. Intravenous ivuxolimab was administered to patients every 2 weeks at six dose levels: 0.01, 0.1, 0.3, 1.5, 3 and 10 mg/kg. The full study reports these points: The antigen specificity of the clonally expanded peripheral T cells was not determined. At doses from 0.1 to 3.0 mg/kg, clonal expansion was seen in both CD4+ and CD8+ blood T cells between baseline and week 6. In the 0.1-3.0 mg/kg groups, partial responders had among the lowest normalized peripheral clonal expansion, particularly in CD8+ T cells. Low levels of normalized T-cell clonal expansion were also seen in some nonresponding patients. After ivuxolimab, expanded clones were on average more numerous among CD8+ T cells than among CD4+ T cells.

Patients with a history of autoimmune disease or receiving systemic immunosuppression were excluded from the trial. Peripheral blood for TCR sequencing was collected from all dose cohorts at baseline, on cycle 4 day 1, and on cycle 7 day 1. The samples were drawn from a first-in-human, open-label, multicenter phase I dose-escalation trial of ivuxolimab. Adults with locally advanced or metastatic melanoma, renal cell, hepatocellular, or head and neck squamous cell carcinoma were enrolled in the trial. Before TCR sequencing, CD4+ and CD8+ T cells were separately sorted from peripheral blood. For sequencing of the TCRbeta CDR3 region, genomic DNA was extracted from the sorted cells. The immunoSEQ Assay was used for sequencing of TCRbeta CDR3 regions. Imported from immuneACCESS, the table was reduced by TCRdb to in-frame sequences with V and J called. These copies leave out some clones; in studies compared against another copy, an unresolved V gene accounts for under half, and the cause of the remainder is not known. This sample is represented by about 36,000 clones; 88% of them were singletons. In total, the top ten clones hold about 4% of the sample.

As concerns this clone: Its target antigen remains unknown. No much larger clonotype is one base removed from it; base qualities were not supplied.

For CDR1 and CDR2, the germline V gene lists SGHDT and YYEEEE. Trimming costs V 1 base and J 0 bases, and their ends lie 8 bases apart. The CDR3 numbers 15 residues from cysteine through phenylalanine. This entry keeps only the CDR3 DNA: 45 bases, framed from base 1. This clonotype was sampled from an adult with an advanced solid tumor such as melanoma, head and neck, liver or kidney cancer. The sequenced sample was CD4+ or CD8+ T cells sorted from blood, obtained in a trial of the OX40 agonist ivuxolimab. The sequence is built from TRBV5-6 and TRBJ2-4; the D gene remains uncertain. The DNA reads TGTGCCAGCAGCTTGCGGGCCAGAGCCAAAAACATTCAGTACTTC. This sequence encodes CASSLRARAKNIQYF.